This TCR beta chain comes out of a study of blood T cell repertoires in COVID-19. Study background: Material from acute and convalescent COVID-19 was sourced from the United States, Italy and Spain. PBMCs, B-cell-depleted T cells, or T cells provided the cDNA or gDNA that made up the material.

CDR3 length equals 15 residues. CDR1 and CDR2 from the germline V gene are SGDLS and YYNGEE. V gave up 4 bases and J gave up 1 base, with 11 bases separating them. Profiling relied on immunoSEQ multiplex PCR, and the TCRdb table lists in-frame clones only, not all of them. The table records just under 150,000 clones, approximately 81% of them present only once. This chain joins TRBV9 and TRBJ2-2; D possibly corresponds to TRBD1 (5 bases). Sample: peripheral blood. The origin of this receptor is a human donor with acute or convalescent COVID-19. The donor label of this sample is uncertain. DNA of the CDR3: TGTGCCAGCAGCCCGCAGGGCTTGAACACCGGGGAGCTGTTTTTT. Its protein product is CASSPQGLNTGELFF.